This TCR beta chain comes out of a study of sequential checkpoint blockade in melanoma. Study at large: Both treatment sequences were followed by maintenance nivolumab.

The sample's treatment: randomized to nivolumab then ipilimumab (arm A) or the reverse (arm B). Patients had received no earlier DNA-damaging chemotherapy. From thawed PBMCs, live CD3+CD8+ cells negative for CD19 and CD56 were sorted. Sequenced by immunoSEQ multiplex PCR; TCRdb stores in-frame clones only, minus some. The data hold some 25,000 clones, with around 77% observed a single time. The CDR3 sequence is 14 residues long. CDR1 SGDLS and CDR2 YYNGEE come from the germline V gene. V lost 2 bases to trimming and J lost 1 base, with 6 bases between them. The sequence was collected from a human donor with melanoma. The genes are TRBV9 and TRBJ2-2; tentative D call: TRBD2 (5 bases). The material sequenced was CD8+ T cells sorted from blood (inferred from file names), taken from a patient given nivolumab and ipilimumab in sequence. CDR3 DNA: TGTGCCAGCAGCGTCCGGGGGAACACCGGGGAGCTGTTTTTT. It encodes CASSVRGNTGELFF.